A selection of T cell receptor beta chains follows, all from one sample in a study of blood T cell repertoires in COVID-19. Repertoires were generated with immunoSEQ multiplex PCR, while TCRdb's copy carries only in-frame clones and drops some. Among more than 150,000 clones listed, almost 80% were seen once. Sequencing was carried out using PBMCs or T cells enriched from blood (not recorded which). Receptors were obtained from a woman in her fifties or sixties who had recovered from COVID-19. Both conserved end residues are part of each CDR3. The order of the fields is CDR3 length, V gene, clone size, J gene, D gene, CDR3 DNA, CDR3 protein. A D gene is named only where the DNA matches it firmly. The listing skips clone size in some rows; elsewhere it reads once, few, many or a size class.

>18|TRBV15|few|TRBJ2-5|TRBD2
TGTGCCACCAGCAGTCCGGGACTAGCGGGGCCGTCGGGGGAGACCCAGTACTTC
CATSSPGLAGPSGETQYF
>15|TRBV9|NA|TRBJ2-3|NA
TGTGCCAGCAGCGGAGGGAGTGTGGGCACAGATACGCAGTATTTT
CASSGGSVGTDTQYF
>15|TRBV28|NA|TRBJ2-7|NA
TGTGCCAGCAGTGAATCGACCCCGGGAGCCTACGAGCAGTACTTC
CASSESTPGAYEQYF
>14|TRBV6-4|NA|TRBJ2-1|NA
TGTGCCAGCAGTGACTCGAACAGGGTAACCAAAAAGTTCTTC
CASSDSNRVTKKFF
>14|TRBV6-5|NA|TRBJ2-7|NA
TGTGCCAGCAGTTACGGTCAGGGGGGCTACGAGCAGTACTTC
CASSYGQGGYEQYF
>17|TRBV7-9|NA|TRBJ1-2|NA
TGTGCCAGCAGCCTACAGGTTTTTCGGACGGCCGAGAACGGCTACACCTTC
CASSLQVFRTAENGYTF
>16|TRBV5-8|NA|TRBJ1-1|TRBD1
TGTGCCAGCAGCTTTAACAGGGGCCCCTCGAACACTGAAGCTTTCTTT
CASSFNRGPSNTEAFF
>16|TRBV7-2|NA|TRBJ1-3|NA
TGTGCCAGCAGCTTAACCCCCGCGAGCTCTGGAAACACCATATATTTT
CASSLTPASSGNTIYF
>13|TRBV19|NA|TRBJ2-7|NA
TGTGCCAGTAGTATTGCGTTTAGCTACGAGCAGTACTTC
CASSIAFSYEQYF
>18|TRBV3-1/TRBV3-2|NA|TRBJ2-4|NA
TGTGCCAGCAGAGAGGGACATGTTATCCAAGGGGCCAAAAACATTCAGTACTTC
CASREGHVIQGAKNIQYF
>16|TRBV25-1|NA|TRBJ2-3|TRBD1
TGTGCCAGCAGTGAAATCTCCAGGGGGCGCCCAGATACGCAGTATTTT
CASSEISRGRPDTQYF
>12|TRBV7-8|NA|TRBJ1-3|NA
TGTGCCAGCAGCCCGGACAGCAGGGTACTGCATTTT
CASSPDSRVLHF
>18|TRBV7-7|many|TRBJ2-5|TRBD2
TGTGCCAGCAGCTTAAGTATCTGGGGTAGCGGGACCGAGGAGACCCAGTACTTC
CASSLSIWGSGTEETQYF
>16|TRBV4-2|NA|TRBJ2-7|TRBD1
TGTGCCAGCAGCCTATACCCCGGGACAGGGGGTTACGAGCAGTACTTC
CASSLYPGTGGYEQYF
>18|TRBV3-1/TRBV3-2|NA|TRBJ2-1|TRBD1
TGTGCCAGCAGCCGTAAACCTCTGGACAGGGCTCTTGGCAATGAGCAGTTCTTC
CASSRKPLDRALGNEQFF
>15|TRBV10-3|NA|TRBJ2-2|TRBD2
TGTGCCATCAGTTTGCGGGAGTATGACACCGGGGAGCTGTTTTTT
CAISLREYDTGELFF
>16|TRBV6-1|NA|TRBJ1-3|TRBD1
TGTGCCAGCAGTGTGACAGGGGTGCTCTCTGGAAACACCATATATTTT
CASSVTGVLSGNTIYF
>13|TRBV7-3|NA|TRBJ1-2|NA
TGTGCCAGCAGCTTAGACGGACTCTATGGCTACACCTTC
CASSLDGLYGYTF
>17|TRBV7-2|NA|TRBJ2-7|TRBD2
TGTGCCAGCAGCTTCAGTCGGGCTAGCGGGATTTCCTACGAGCAGTACTTC
CASSFSRASGISYEQYF
>14|TRBV28|NA|TRBJ2-1|NA
TGTGCCAGCAGTTATATCCCTTACAGCAATGAGCAGTTCTTC
CASSYIPYSNEQFF
>15|TRBV11-2|NA|TRBJ2-1|TRBD2
TGTGCCAGCAGCATCAGTCAGGGACTAGAGTATGAGCAGTTCTTC
CASSISQGLEYEQFF
>15|TRBV18|NA|TRBJ2-1|NA
TGTGCCAGCTCGAACCGGGCGGGGTCCTACAATGAGCAGTTCTTC
CASSNRAGSYNEQFF
>14|TRBV6-6|NA|TRBJ2-7|TRBD1
TGTGCCAGCAGCCCGGGACAGGGGGCCGGCGAGCAGTACTTC
CASSPGQGAGEQYF
>15|TRBV4-1|NA|TRBJ2-5|TRBD2
TGCGCCAGCAGCGTAGCGGGAGCGGGGAGGGAGACCCAGTACTTC
CASSVAGAGRETQYF
>15|TRBV27|NA|TRBJ1-6|NA
TGTGCCAGCAGTCTCACCGGGAGCCTTAATTCACCCCTCCACTTT
CASSLTGSLNSPLHF
>15|TRBV2|NA|TRBJ2-7|TRBD2
TGTGCCAGCAGTGAAGCGCTTGGAGCGGGGGCCGAGCAGTACTTC
CASSEALGAGAEQYF
>15|TRBV28|NA|TRBJ2-3|NA
TGTGCCAGCAGTTCTTCAGGGGCGCGCACAGATACGCAGTATTTT
CASSSSGARTDTQYF
>11|TRBV28|NA|TRBJ1-2|NA
TGTGCCGCGGGGGCAGGGCGCGGCTACACCTTC
CAAGAGRGYTF
>16|TRBV28|NA|TRBJ2-2|TRBD1
TGTGCCAGCACCCCCCTCAGCAGGGGGTTAACCGGGGAGCTGTTTTTT
CASTPLSRGLTGELFF
>15|TRBV9|NA|TRBJ2-7|TRBD1
TGTGCCAGCAGCGTGTCCGGGACAGCCACCTACGAGCAGTACTTC
CASSVSGTATYEQYF
>15|TRBV3-1/TRBV3-2|once|TRBJ2-5|NA
TGTGCCAGCAGCCAAGAGTGGGGGCATGCGGGGACCCAGTACTTC
CASSQEWGHAGTQYF
>11|TRBV18|NA|TRBJ1-2|NA
TGTGCCAGCTCAAGCGGGGGTGGCTACACCTTC
CASSSGGGYTF
>14|TRBV6-5|NA|TRBJ2-7|TRBD2
TGTGCCAGCAAGGACGGTCCGGGGGGGGTCGAGCAGTACTTC
CASKDGPGGVEQYF